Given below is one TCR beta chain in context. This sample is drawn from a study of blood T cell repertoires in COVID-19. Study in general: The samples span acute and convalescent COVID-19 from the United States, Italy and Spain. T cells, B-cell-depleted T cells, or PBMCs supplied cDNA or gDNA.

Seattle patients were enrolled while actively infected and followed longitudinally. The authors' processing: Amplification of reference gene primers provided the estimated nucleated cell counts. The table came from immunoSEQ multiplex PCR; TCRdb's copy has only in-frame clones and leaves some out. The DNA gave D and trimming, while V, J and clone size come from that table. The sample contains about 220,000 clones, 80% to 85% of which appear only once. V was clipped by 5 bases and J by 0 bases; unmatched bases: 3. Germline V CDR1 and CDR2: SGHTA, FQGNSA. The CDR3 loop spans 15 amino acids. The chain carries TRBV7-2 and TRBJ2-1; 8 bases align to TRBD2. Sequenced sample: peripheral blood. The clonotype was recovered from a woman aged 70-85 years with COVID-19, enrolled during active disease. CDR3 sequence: CASSAGTSSYNEQFF. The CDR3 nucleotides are TGTGCCAGCAGCGCCGGGACTAGCTCCTACAATGAGCAGTTCTTC. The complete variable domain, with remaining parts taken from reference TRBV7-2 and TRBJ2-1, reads GAGVSQSPSNKVTEKGKDVELRCDPISGHTALYWYRQSLGQGLEFLIYFQGNSAPDKSGLPSDRFSAERTGGSVSTLTIQRTQQEDSAVYLCASSAGTSSYNEQFFGPGTRLTVL.